The 28 T cell receptor beta chains given below trace back to one sample, sequenced in a study of cytomegalovirus exposure and HLA in healthy donors. The primer mix had 60 Vbeta and 13 Jbeta primers. Assay: immunoSEQ multiplex PCR; the TCRdb copy retains only in-frame clones and omits some. The sample contains over 150,000 clones, 84% of which appear only once. The specimen sequenced was PBMCs. The receptors were gathered from a girl aged 2-10 years in good health and CMV-seropositive.

V gene TRBV6-6 combines with J gene TRBJ1-1; tentatively, D is TRBD1 (6 bases). The CDR3 has 11 amino acids. Germline lookup yields CDR1 MNHNY and CDR2 SVGAGI (reference sequence). V lost 5 bases to trimming and J lost 12 bases, with 13 bases between them. The CDR3 nucleotides are TGTGCCAGCAGTATACAGGGAGGGACTTTCTTT. Encoded protein: CASSIQGGTFF.

The rearrangement links TRBV7-8 to TRBJ2-1; TRBD1 aligns across 8 bases. CDR3 length: 14 residues. Per germline, CDR1 SGHVS and CDR2 FQNEAQ. Unmatched junction bases numbered 5, after V lost 3 bases and J lost 7 bases. The CDR3 loop is CASSLDRVLNEQFF. DNA of the CDR3: TGTGCCAGCAGCTTGGACAGGGTCCTGAATGAGCAGTTCTTC.

This chain uses TRBV27 with TRBJ2-7, with D hard to call. The CDR3 is made up of 13 amino acids. Germline CDR1 reads MNHEY; CDR2 reads SMNVEV (reference sequence). V was trimmed by 2 bases and J by 3 bases, leaving 8 bases between them. The CDR3 region has the DNA TGTGCCAGCAGTTTACGGTCGTACTACGAGCAGTACTTC. Amino acids: CASSLRSYYEQYF.

This clone showed up just a few times. The J gene is TRBJ1-1, the V gene TRBV5-1; D remains unclear. CDR1 and CDR2 from the germline V gene are SGHRS and YFSETQ. The CDR3 runs to 15 residues. Trimming removed 2 bases from V and 5 bases from J, with 16 bases in between. The CDR3 is CASSLRISGWTEAFF. CDR3 sequence (DNA): TGCGCCAGCAGCTTAAGGATCTCGGGTTGGACTGAAGCTTTCTTT.

The genes are TRBV15 and TRBJ1-2, with 7 nucleotides matching TRBD1. This CDR3 is built from 16 residues. Germline CDR1 and CDR2: LNHNV and YYDKDF (reference sequence). J was trimmed by 4 bases and V by 1 base; bases with no gene match: 9. For the CDR3, the DNA is TGTGCCACCAGCAGAGGGCAGGGGGGTTCGAGCTATGGCTACACCTTC. Translating gives CATSRGQGGSSYGYTF. The complete variable domain, with remaining parts taken from reference TRBV15 and TRBJ1-2, reads DAMVIQNPRYQVTQFGKPVTLSCSQTLNHNVMYWYQQKSSQAPKLLFHYYDKDFNNEADTPDNFQSRRPNTSFCFLDIRSPGLGDTAMYLCATSRGQGGSSYGYTFGSGTRLTVV.

Here the CDR3 reads CASSFPGQGRTEAFF. In DNA, the CDR3 is TGTGCCAGCAGTTTTCCCGGACAGGGGAGGACTGAAGCTTTCTTT. V gene TRBV28 combines with J gene TRBJ1-1; 9 bases match TRBD1. The CDR3 totals 15 residues. The V and J ends lost 3 bases and 5 bases, in that order; junction bases with no gene match: 7. Per the germline V gene, CDR1 is MDHEN and CDR2 is SYDVKM.

The rearrangement links TRBV5-1 to TRBJ1-2; tentative D call: TRBD1 (6 bases). The V gene lost 0 bases and the J gene lost 4 bases, with 10 bases spanning the gap. The CDR3 is 14 residues long. CDR1 SGHRS and CDR2 YFSETQ come from the germline V gene. The DNA for the CDR3 is TGCGCCAGCAGCTTGGAATCAGGGGTCTATGGCTACACCTTC. Encoded protein: CASSLESGVYGYTF.

This CDR3 is CASSGQGGGQPQHF. For the CDR3, the DNA is TGTGCCAGCAGTGGACAGGGAGGTGGTCAGCCCCAGCATTTT. The chain employs TRBV6-4 and TRBJ1-5, with 7 bases lining up with TRBD1. This CDR3 is built from 14 residues. Germline loops: CDR1 MRHNA, CDR2 SNTAGT. Trimming cost V 4 bases and J 6 bases; bases outside gene matches: 6.

The V gene is TRBV6-1, the J gene TRBJ2-1; 9 positions match TRBD1. The CDR3 consists of 17 residues. Germline trimming cut 0 bases from V and 4 bases from J; bases unmatched to any gene: 7. Germline values: CDR1 MNHNS, CDR2 SASEGT. CDR3 coding DNA: TGTGCCAGCAGTGAAGCCGTTCGGACAGGGGAATACAATGAGCAGTTCTTC. This sequence encodes CASSEAVRTGEYNEQFF.

This clone was seen only once. The chain joins TRBV4-1 to TRBJ2-1, with D unresolved. V was shortened by 1 base and J by 3 bases, with 7 bases between the two germline ends. CDR1 and CDR2 (germline): MGHRA, YSYEKL. This CDR3 is built from 14 residues. This CDR3 reads CASSQAESYNEQFF. The CDR3 DNA follows: TGCGCCAGCAGCCAAGCGGAGAGCTACAATGAGCAGTTCTTC.

The rearrangement joins TRBV7-9 to TRBJ2-7, with 11 bases aligning to TRBD2. Germline trimming cut 3 bases from V and 0 bases from J; bases unmatched to any gene: 1. This CDR3 has 15 residues. Germline loops: CDR1 SEHNR, CDR2 FQNEAQ (reference sequence). The CDR3 nucleotides read TGTGCCAGCAGCTTTCTAGCGGGAGGCTCCTACGAGCAGTACTTC. Translated, it gives CASSFLAGGSYEQYF.

Comment on this clone: Its ends do not fully match the called genes, so a read error is possible. V is TRBV7-7 and J is TRBJ2-5; possibly TRBD1 for D (5 bases). CDR1 is SSHAT, CDR2 FNYEAQ, per germline (reference sequence). CDR3 size: 14 residues. This CDR3 reads CASSTHPGKETQYF. CDR3 DNA: TGTGCTAGCAGCACCCACCCAGGGAAAGAGACCCAGTACTTC.

This rearrangement joins TRBV11-1 to TRBJ2-1; the D gene is possibly TRBD2 (6 bases). With 5 bases removed from V and 5 bases from J, the gap between germline ends came to 19 bases. The V gene's germline CDR1 is SGHAT and CDR2 FQDESV (reference sequence). The CDR3 has 16 residues. CDR3 coding DNA: TGTGCCAGCAGCCGCAGGACTACCGCGGGACACAATGAGCAGTTCTTC. Encoded protein: CASSRRTTAGHNEQFF.

The chain employs TRBV6-5 and TRBJ1-2; TRBD1 is a possible D gene (5 bases). The CDR3 contains 15 residues. Trimming pared 0 bases from V and 7 bases from J, leaving 15 bases between. Germline V lookup: CDR1 MNHEY, CDR2 SVGAGI. The CDR3 DNA sequence: TGTGCCAGCAGTTACTCCGGGCAGAAAAGGGGTGGCTACACCTTC. Its protein is CASSYSGQKRGGYTF.

This chain joins TRBV7-2 and TRBJ2-3, with 12 positions matching TRBD2. CDR3 length: 17 amino acids. With 4 bases clipped from V and 4 bases from J, the junction kept 9 bases outside the gene matches. Germline assignment: CDR1 SGHTA and CDR2 FQGNSA. CDR3 DNA sequence: TGTGCCAGCAGCTCCTCTAGCGGGGGGGCCGGGGCAGATACGCAGTATTTT. Its translation is CASSSSSGGAGADTQYF. Looking up the rest from reference TRBV7-2 and TRBJ2-3 gives the full variable domain: GAGVSQSPSNKVTEKGKDVELRCDPISGHTALYWYRQSLGQGLEFLIYFQGNSAPDKSGLPSDRFSAERTGGSVSTLTIQRTQQEDSAVYLCASSSSSGGAGADTQYFGPGTRLTVL.

This rearrangement joins TRBV27 to TRBJ2-5; TRBD2 is a possible D gene (6 bases). CDR1 and CDR2 from the germline V gene are MNHEY and SMNVEV (reference sequence). V was cut by 0 bases and J by 11 bases, with 16 bases left in between. The CDR3 is 14 amino acids. The CDR3 here is CASSLSGQVGGQYF. The DNA of the CDR3 is TGTGCCAGCAGTTTATCCGGTCAGGTCGGAGGGCAGTACTTC.

Turning to this clone: Germline is not matched at one junction end, which may reflect a read error. V usage is TRBV6-1 and J usage is TRBJ2-7; possible D gene TRBD2, 6 bases. CDR1 is MNHNS and CDR2 is SASEGT in the germline V gene. The CDR3 is made up of 10 amino acids. The CDR3 sequence: CASSDLWEDF. The CDR3 DNA follows: TGTGCCAGCAGTGATCTGTGGGAGGACTTC.

The chain couples TRBV5-1 to TRBJ2-7; 11 nucleotides align to TRBD2. Looked up from germline, CDR1 is SGHRS and CDR2 is YFSETQ. The length of the CDR3 is 16 residues. J gave up 1 base and V 0 bases, and 3 bases lay outside the gene matches. CDR3 nucleotides: TGCGCCAGCAGCTTGGGACTAGCGGGATCTTCCTACGAGCAGTACTTC. Translating it yields CASSLGLAGSSYEQYF. The entire variable domain, with the rest obtained from reference TRBV5-1 and TRBJ2-7, is as follows: KAGVTQTPRYLIKTRGQQVTLSCSPISGHRSVSWYQQTPGQGLQFLFEYFSETQRNKGNFPGRFSGRQFSNSRSEMNVSTLELGDSALYLCASSLGLAGSSYEQYFGPGTRLTVT.

The rearrangement joins TRBV11-2 to TRBJ1-5, with no clear D. The CDR3 is 13 amino acids. V lost 1 base to trimming and J lost 4 bases, with 5 bases between them. Germline lookup yields CDR1 SGHAT and CDR2 FQNNGV. The CDR3 nucleotides read TGTGCCAGCAGCTTAGCAGGTAATCAGCCCCAGCATTTT. Translated: CASSLAGNQPQHF. Variable domain in full (rest from reference TRBV11-2 and TRBJ1-5): EAGVAQSPRYKIIEKRQSVAFWCNPISGHATLYWYQQILGQGPKLLIQFQNNGVVDDSQLPKDRFSAERLKGVDSTLKIQPAKLEDSAVYLCASSLAGNQPQHFGDGTRLSIL.

DNA of the CDR3: TGCGCCAGCAGCCTAAGGACGGGGGAAAATGAGCAGTTCTTC. Its protein is CASSLRTGENEQFF. The V gene is TRBV5-1, the J gene TRBJ2-1; possibly TRBD2 for D (6 bases). Trimming cost V 4 bases and J 7 bases, with 15 bases left between them. There are 14 residues in the CDR3. Germline CDR1 is SGHRS and CDR2 is YFSETQ. Variable domain in full (rest from reference TRBV5-1 and TRBJ2-1): KAGVTQTPRYLIKTRGQQVTLSCSPISGHRSVSWYQQTPGQGLQFLFEYFSETQRNKGNFPGRFSGRQFSNSRSEMNVSTLELGDSALYLCASSLRTGENEQFFGPGTRLTVL.

The chain employs TRBV4-1 and TRBJ1-5, with D possibly matching TRBD1 (6 bases). V was trimmed by 0 bases and J by 5 bases, leaving 11 bases between them. CDR3 length equals 15 residues. In germline, CDR1 is MGHRA, CDR2 YSYEKL. CDR3 region: CASSQDWTADQPQHF. In DNA, the CDR3 is TGCGCCAGCAGCCAAGATTGGACAGCGGATCAGCCCCAGCATTTT.

This clone has only one observation. This is likely a read error, given that the CDR3 carries no conserved phenylalanine or tryptophan at its end. This chain links TRBV5-6 with TRBJ1-2; 8 nucleotides agree with TRBD1. V lost 0 bases to trimming and J lost 8 bases; unmatched junction nucleotides: 12. CDR3 length equals 16 residues. Germline values: CDR1 SGHDT, CDR2 YYEEEE. In DNA form, the CDR3 reads TGTGCCAGCAGCTTGGTGCGTTACGACAGGGGCTGGGGCTACACCCTC. This gives the protein CASSLVRYDRGWGYTL.

This chain connects TRBV5-6 to TRBJ1-2; TRBD1 aligns across 8 bases. Trimming cost V 0 bases and J 7 bases; bases outside gene matches: 11. Germline loops: CDR1 SGHDT, CDR2 YYEEEE. The CDR3 runs 16 residues. In DNA form, the CDR3 reads TGTGCCAGCAGCTTGGAGGCGACAGGGGAATCCTTTGGCTACACCTTC. Translated, it gives CASSLEATGESFGYTF.

This clone was seen only a few times. V gene TRBV5-6 combines with J gene TRBJ1-2; 11 bases align to TRBD1. V shed 3 bases and J 0 bases; nucleotides not matched to a gene: 10. Germline V lookup: CDR1 SGHDT, CDR2 YYEEEE. This CDR3 comprises 18 residues. This CDR3 reads CASSSLRTGGAANYGYTF. Here the CDR3 DNA reads TGTGCCAGCAGCTCCTTAAGGACAGGGGGCGCGGCTAACTATGGCTACACCTTC.

About this clone: Its ends do not fully match the called genes, so a read error is possible. V usage is TRBV14 and J usage is TRBJ2-7, with TRBD1 matching over 7 bases. CDR3 size: 15 residues. The germline V gene encodes CDR1 SGHDN and CDR2 FVKESK. Here the CDR3 reads CASSPNLLTGTDTNF. The CDR3 coding sequence is TGTGCCAGCAGCCCCAATCTCTTGACCGGGACAGACACAAACTTC.

J is TRBJ1-5 and V is TRBV15; D not resolved. The CDR3 is made up of 14 amino acids. Deletions cut 0 bases from V and 5 bases from J, with 8 bases between. CDR1 LNHNV and CDR2 YYDKDF come from the germline V gene (reference sequence). CDR3 amino acids: CATSRDVDYQPQHF. CDR3 nucleotides: TGTGCCACCAGCAGAGATGTAGACTATCAGCCCCAGCATTTT.

The V call is TRBV4-1, the J call TRBJ1-2; possibly TRBD1 for D (5 bases). Germline V gene data show CDR1 as MGHRA and CDR2 as YSYEKL. The length of the CDR3 is 16 residues. Trimming shortened V by 1 base and J by 4 bases, and 16 bases separated the two germline ends. In DNA form, the CDR3 reads TGCGCCAGCAGCCAAGGATTGCGGGGCTTTAGCTATGGCTACACCTTC. Translated, it gives CASSQGLRGFSYGYTF.

This clone was detected a few times. The rearrangement links TRBV6-1 to TRBJ2-6; a possible D gene is TRBD2 (6 bases). CDR3 length: 15 amino acids. Trimming left V 4 bases short and J 4 bases short, with 11 bases between. The germline CDR1 and CDR2 sequences are MNHNS and SASEGT. The CDR3 sequence: CASSVEGRGANVLTF. DNA of the CDR3: TGTGCCAGCAGTGTGGAGGGCCGCGGGGCCAACGTCCTGACTTTC.